The 21 T cell receptor beta chains given below trace back to one sample, sequenced in a study of stem cell transplantation in POMP-related autoinflammatory disease. Sequenced by immunoSEQ multiplex PCR; TCRdb stores in-frame clones only, minus some. The sample records fewer than 3,000 clones, around 92% being singletons. Sequenced material: CD4+ follicular helper T cells (Tfh) from PBMCs, taken after stem cell transplantation. These receptors were obtained from a human patient with POMP-related autoinflammation and immune dysregulation (PRAID). Some of the T cells might come from the graft donor.

The V call is TRBV28, the J call TRBJ2-7; 9 nucleotides agree with TRBD1. In germline, CDR1 is MDHEN, CDR2 SYDVKM. This CDR3 comprises 15 residues. V shed 6 bases and J 2 bases; nucleotides not matched to a gene: 8. CDR3 coding DNA: TGTGCCAGCAGCGGACAGGGGTCAGCCCCCTACGAGCAGTACTTC. It encodes CASSGQGSAPYEQYF.

The V and J genes are TRBV2 and TRBJ2-3, with 7 nucleotides matching TRBD1. J was trimmed by 2 bases and V by 5 bases; bases with no gene match: 4. The CDR3 has 14 residues. Looked up from germline, CDR1 is SNHLY and CDR2 is FYNNEI. This CDR3 is CASSRDRTTDTQYF. The CDR3 region has the DNA TGTGCCAGCAGTCGGGACAGAACCACAGATACGCAGTATTTT.

The chain uses TRBV3-1 (or the pseudogene TRBV3-2) and TRBJ2-1, with D possibly TRBD2 on 7 matching bases. The CDR3 covers 13 residues. Germline V gene sequence: CDR1 LGHDT, CDR2 YNNKEL (reference sequence). Trimming cost V 11 bases and J 8 bases, with 19 bases left between them. The CDR3 loop is CACGGATTDEQFF. The CDR3 bases are TGTGCCTGTGGGGGGGCTACCACGGATGAGCAGTTCTTC.

The chain joins TRBV3-1 (or the pseudogene TRBV3-2) to TRBJ2-3, with 12 bases that match TRBD2. This CDR3 has 15 amino acids. The trim removed 4 bases at V and 6 bases at J, leaving 5 bases unmatched. Per the germline V gene, CDR1 is LGHDT and CDR2 is YNNKEL (reference sequence). In DNA form, the CDR3 reads TGTGCCAGCAGCCGCGCCGGGACTAGCGGGGATACGCAGTATTTT. It translates to CASSRAGTSGDTQYF.

The V gene is TRBV11-3, the J gene TRBJ2-3; 11 bases match TRBD2. The CDR3 length is 16 residues. CDR1 and CDR2 (germline): SGHNT, YENEEA. V lost 5 bases and J lost 1; bases outside the gene matches: 5. CDR3 residues: CASSNRLAGRTDTQYF. CDR3 DNA: TGTGCCAGCAGCAACCGACTAGCGGGACGCACAGATACGCAGTATTTT.

The chain is built from TRBV19 and TRBJ2-7; 8 positions match TRBD1. After removal of 4 bases from V and 5 bases from J, the junction contained 13 bases not matched to a gene. The CDR3 is 16 amino acids. CDR1 is LNHDA and CDR2 is SQIVND in the germline V gene (reference sequence). The CDR3 sequence: CASSSNLGQGANEQYF. The CDR3 DNA reads as TGTGCCAGTAGTAGCAACCTCGGGCAGGGGGCAAACGAGCAGTACTTC.

The chain uses TRBV10-3 and TRBJ2-5, with 9 positions matching TRBD2. This CDR3 is 13 amino acids long. CDR1 is ENHRY and CDR2 is SYGVKD in the germline V gene. The J segment lost 2 bases and the V segment lost 10 bases, leaving 5 bases of the junction unmatched. The CDR3 here is CATAAGGQETQYF. In nucleotides, the CDR3 is TGTGCCACCGCAGCGGGGGGACAAGAGACCCAGTACTTC.

This clone occurred once. This rearrangement joins TRBV7-9 to TRBJ1-5; D call uncertain. Between the trimmed V and J ends, which lost 8 bases and 0 bases, there was a span of 11 bases. The CDR3 totals 14 residues. The germline V gene encodes CDR1 SEHNR and CDR2 FQNEAQ (reference sequence). The CDR3 DNA reads as TGTGCCAGCGCCAGGACGGCTAGCAATCAGCCCCAGCATTTT. As protein: CASARTASNQPQHF.

The chain recombines TRBV7-8 with TRBJ2-2; D unresolved. V was trimmed by 5 bases and J by 4 bases, leaving 5 bases between them. Germline-derived CDR1 and CDR2 are SGHVS and FQNEAQ. The CDR3 is 12 residues long. This chain's CDR3 is CASSTTTGELFF. The DNA of the CDR3 is TGTGCCAGCAGCACTACCACCGGGGAGCTGTTTTTT.

This clone appeared a single time. The V gene is TRBV27, the J gene TRBJ1-2; TRBD1 is a possible D gene (5 bases). Trimming removed 2 bases from V and 4 bases from J, with 14 bases in between. Per germline, CDR1 MNHEY and CDR2 SMNVEV (reference sequence). The CDR3 totals 15 residues. The CDR3 protein is CASSLEGIGGYGYTF. DNA of the CDR3: TGTGCCAGCAGTTTAGAAGGGATCGGGGGCTATGGCTACACCTTC.

This chain connects TRBV18 to TRBJ1-5, with D possibly being TRBD1 (6 bases). CDR3 length: 15 residues. V shed 0 bases and J shed 6 bases, with 12 bases lying between them. CDR1 is KGHSH and CDR2 is LQKENI in the germline V gene. In DNA form, the CDR3 reads TGTGCCAGCTCACCACCAGGGGGACGGGGTCAGCCCCAGCATTTT. It encodes CASSPPGGRGQPQHF. The whole variable domain, remainder taken from reference TRBV18 and TRBJ1-5, is NAGVMQNPRHLVRRRGQEARLRCSPMKGHSHVYWYRQLPEEGLKFMVYLQKENIIDESGMPKERFSAEFPKEGPSILRIQQVVRGDSAAYFCASSPPGGRGQPQHFGDGTRLSIL.

This chain connects TRBV10-2 to TRBJ2-3, with TRBD2 matching over 12 bases. The junction had 5 bases not matched to a gene; V was cut back by 4 bases and J by 0 bases. The CDR3 extends over 17 amino acids. Germline V gives CDR1 WSHSY, CDR2 SAAADI. The CDR3 DNA sequence: TGCGCCAGCAGTGTTACCGGGACTAGCGGGAGCACAGATACGCAGTATTTT. It translates to CASSVTGTSGSTDTQYF.

The V gene is TRBV18, the J gene TRBJ2-2; 9 nucleotides match TRBD1. The CDR3 is made up of 15 amino acids. Germline V gives CDR1 KGHSH, CDR2 LQKENI. The J segment lost 5 bases and the V segment lost 1 base, leaving 2 bases of the junction unmatched. CDR3 coding DNA: TGTGCCAGCTCACCACGGGGGACAGGGACCGGGGAGCTGTTTTTT. Translating gives CASSPRGTGTGELFF.

The genes are TRBV2 and TRBJ2-7, with 7 positions matching TRBD2. Germline-derived CDR1 and CDR2 are SNHLY and FYNNEI. The CDR3 contains 13 residues. V was clipped by 5 bases and J by 10 bases; unmatched bases: 11. The CDR3 DNA sequence: TGTGCCAGCAGTCAGACTAGCCGAATTTATCAGTACTTC. Protein product: CASSQTSRIYQYF.

The chain is built from TRBV12-3 or TRBV12-4 and TRBJ1-1; D is ambiguous. The CDR3 spans 12 residues. The V end lost 2 bases, the J end lost 4 bases, and 5 bases lay between the germline ends. CDR3 loop: CASSLPVTEAFF. For the CDR3, the DNA is TGTGCCAGCAGTTTACCAGTCACTGAAGCTTTCTTT.

This clone came up a few times. This chain joins TRBV10-3 and TRBJ1-4; possible D gene TRBD1, 5 bases. Germline assignment: CDR1 ENHRY and CDR2 SYGVKD. The CDR3 has 15 amino acids. Trimming took off 3 bases at V and 8 bases at J, with 16 bases between the two ends. CDR3 sequence reads: CAISEWGQGKEKLFF. As DNA, the CDR3 is TGTGCCATCAGTGAATGGGGTCAGGGTAAAGAAAAACTGTTTTTT.

The chain employs TRBV13 and TRBJ2-3, with 8 nucleotides matching TRBD1. Germline V CDR1 and CDR2: PRHDT, FYEKMQ (reference sequence). This CDR3 is 15 amino acids long. The junction had 10 bases not matched to a gene; V was cut back by 4 bases and J by 7 bases. CDR3 bases: TGTGCCAGCAGCTCCGGACAGGGAACCCCGCATACGCAGTATTTT. Protein product: CASSSGQGTPHTQYF. Full variable domain (rest looked up from reference TRBV13 and TRBJ2-3): AAGVIQSPRHLIKEKRETATLKCYPIPRHDTVYWYQQGPGQDPQFLISFYEKMQSDKGSIPDRFSAQQFSDYHSELNMSSLELGDSALYFCASSSGQGTPHTQYFGPGTRLTVL.

The chain joins TRBV14 to TRBJ2-7; unclear D gene. In germline, CDR1 is SGHDN, CDR2 FVKESK. The CDR3 sequence is 13 residues long. Trimming removed 9 bases at V and 4 bases at J, with 16 bases between. CDR3 nucleotide sequence: TGTGCCAGACCGGCAGGCCACTTTTACGAGCAGTACGTC. Translated: CARPAGHFYEQYV.

The chain has TRBV28 and TRBJ1-3; 7 bases fit TRBD1. The CDR3 contains 16 residues. Trimming cost V 5 bases and J 2 bases; bases outside gene matches: 9. Germline V gives CDR1 MDHEN, CDR2 SYDVKM. In nucleotides, the CDR3 is TGTGCCAGCAGTCCACCGACAGGGTTTGCTGGAAACACCATATATTTT. Its translation is CASSPPTGFAGNTIYF.

The chain links TRBV5-1 to TRBJ2-3; TRBD2 matches at 15 bases. Looked up from germline, CDR1 is SGHRS and CDR2 is YFSETQ. The junction had 4 bases not matched to a gene; V was cut back by 2 bases and J by 0 bases. This CDR3 has 18 residues. The CDR3 coding sequence is TGCGCCAGCAGCTTCGGACTAGCGGGAGGGCTGAGCACAGATACGCAGTATTTT. Translated, it gives CASSFGLAGGLSTDTQYF.

This chain's CDR3 is CASSPRGGRGEETQYF. DNA of the CDR3: TGTGCCAGCAGCCCCCGGGGCGGACGGGGTGAGGAGACCCAGTACTTC. The chain has TRBV11-2 and TRBJ2-5; D is possibly TRBD1 or TRBD2 (5 bases each). Trimming took 5 bases from V and 5 from J, leaving 21 bases between them. There are 16 residues in the CDR3. Looked up from germline, CDR1 is SGHAT and CDR2 is FQNNGV.